A single sample is the source of the 7 T cell receptor beta chains below, sequenced in a study of cytomegalovirus exposure and HLA in healthy donors. The study ran its PCR with 60 Vbeta and 13 Jbeta primers. Clones were sequenced by immunoSEQ multiplex PCR, and TCRdb holds only the in-frame ones, with some missing. Here the sample spans under 130,000 clones, 74% being singletons. Sequencing input: PBMCs. The receptor source for this set is a man aged 45-60 years in good health and CMV-seropositive.

This clone was observed a handful of times. This chain connects TRBV30 to TRBJ1-1, with D perhaps matching TRBD1 (5 bases). There are 13 residues in the CDR3. Per the germline V gene, CDR1 is GTSNPN and CDR2 is SVGIG (reference sequence). Trimming left V 0 bases short and J 4 bases short, with 9 bases between. The CDR3 loop reads CAWSVKGLTEAFF. The CDR3 DNA is TGTGCCTGGAGTGTAAAGGGACTCACTGAAGCTTTCTTT.

The chain links TRBV5-4 to TRBJ2-3; TRBD2 matches at 9 bases. The CDR3 is 15 amino acids. The germline V gene has CDR1 SGHNT and CDR2 YYREEE (reference sequence). V shed 0 bases and J 5 bases; nucleotides not matched to a gene: 4. The CDR3: CASSLDAGGVDTQYF. CDR3 bases: TGTGCCAGCAGCTTGGATGCGGGAGGGGTAGATACGCAGTATTTT.

The rearrangement uses TRBV7-2 and TRBJ1-1; 8 nucleotides line up with TRBD1. Germline trimming cut 6 bases from V and 8 bases from J; bases unmatched to any gene: 5. This CDR3 comprises 12 residues. Germline CDR1 SGHTA, CDR2 FQGNSA. The CDR3 region is CASSFRGPEAFF. CDR3 bases: TGTGCCAGCAGTTTCAGGGGGCCCGAAGCTTTCTTT.

This chain connects TRBV9 to TRBJ1-4; possible D gene TRBD1, 6 bases. CDR3 length: 15 residues. Germline assignment: CDR1 SGDLS and CDR2 YYNGEE. Trimming left V 0 bases short and J 4 bases short, with 10 bases between. The CDR3 here is CASSVGTGYNEKLFF. In nucleotides, the CDR3 is TGTGCCAGCAGCGTAGGAACAGGGTATAATGAAAAACTGTTTTTT.

The genes are TRBV27 and TRBJ1-5, with D maybe TRBD1 (5 bases). CDR1 and CDR2 from the germline V gene are MNHEY and SMNVEV (reference sequence). Trimming took 0 bases from V and 3 from J, leaving 9 bases between them. CDR3 length equals 15 residues. DNA of the CDR3: TGTGCCAGCAGTTTATCTGGAGGGGACAATCAGCCCCAGCATTTT. It is translated as CASSLSGGDNQPQHF.

The chain joins TRBV5-1 to TRBJ1-4, with TRBD1 matching 7 bases. The CDR3 has 15 amino acids. J was trimmed by 3 bases and V by 4 bases; bases with no gene match: 6. Germline CDR1 and CDR2: SGHRS and YFSETQ. CDR3 sequence: CASSGYRGPNEKLFF. The CDR3 DNA reads as TGCGCCAGCAGCGGTTACAGGGGACCTAATGAAAAACTGTTTTTT.

The table lists this clone with a count of one. The gene calls are TRBV5-1 and TRBJ1-1; TRBD1 might be the D (5 bases). V lost 0 bases and J lost 8, with 14 bases in between. Germline V gives CDR1 SGHRS, CDR2 YFSETQ. The CDR3 runs 14 residues. CDR3 nucleotide sequence: TGCGCCAGCAGCTTGGTCAGGCGACAGTCCGAAGCTTTCTTT. Its protein is CASSLVRRQSEAFF.